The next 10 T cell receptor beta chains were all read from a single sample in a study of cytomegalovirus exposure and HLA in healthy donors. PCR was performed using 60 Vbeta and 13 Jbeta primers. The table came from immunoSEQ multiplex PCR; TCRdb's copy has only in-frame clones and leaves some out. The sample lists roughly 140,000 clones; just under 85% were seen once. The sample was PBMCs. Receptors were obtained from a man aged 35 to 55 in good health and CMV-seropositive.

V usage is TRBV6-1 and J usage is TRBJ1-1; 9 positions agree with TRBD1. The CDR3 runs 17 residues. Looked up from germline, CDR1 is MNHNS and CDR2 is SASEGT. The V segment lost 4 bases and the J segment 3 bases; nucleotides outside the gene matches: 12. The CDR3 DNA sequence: TGTGCCAGCAGTGGGCCTGTAACAGGGGGCCGAGACACTGAAGCTTTCTTT. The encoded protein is CASSGPVTGGRDTEAFF.

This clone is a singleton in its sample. For the CDR3, the DNA is TGTGCCAGCTCATCTCGGGACACCGGGGAGCTGTTTTTT. Translation gives CASSSRDTGELFF. The chain carries TRBV18 and TRBJ2-2; no firm D call. V lost 5 bases and J lost 3, with 7 bases in between. The CDR3 contains 13 residues. Per the germline V gene, CDR1 is KGHSH and CDR2 is LQKENI.

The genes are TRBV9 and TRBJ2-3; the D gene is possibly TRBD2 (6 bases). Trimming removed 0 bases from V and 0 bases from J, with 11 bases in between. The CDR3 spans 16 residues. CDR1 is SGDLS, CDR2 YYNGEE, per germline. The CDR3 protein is CASSVGGGASTDTQYF. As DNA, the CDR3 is TGTGCCAGCAGCGTAGGCGGCGGGGCTAGCACAGATACGCAGTATTTT. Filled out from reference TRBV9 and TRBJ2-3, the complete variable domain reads DSGVTQTPKHLITATGQRVTLRCSPRSGDLSVYWYQQSLDQGLQFLIQYYNGEERAKGNILERFSAQQFPDLHSELNLSSLELGDSALYFCASSVGGGASTDTQYFGPGTRLTVL.

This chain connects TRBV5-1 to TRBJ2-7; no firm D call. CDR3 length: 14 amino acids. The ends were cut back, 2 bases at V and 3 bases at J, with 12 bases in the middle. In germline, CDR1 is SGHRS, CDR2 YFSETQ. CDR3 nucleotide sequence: TGCGCCAGCAGCTTAGAAGCGATCGGCTACGAGCAGTACTTC. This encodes CASSLEAIGYEQYF.

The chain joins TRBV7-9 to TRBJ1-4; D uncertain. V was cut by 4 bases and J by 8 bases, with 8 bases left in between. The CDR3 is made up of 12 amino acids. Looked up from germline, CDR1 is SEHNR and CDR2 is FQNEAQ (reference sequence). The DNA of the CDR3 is TGTGCCAGCAGCTCCCGAGAGGAAAAACTGTTTTTT. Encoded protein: CASSSREEKLFF.

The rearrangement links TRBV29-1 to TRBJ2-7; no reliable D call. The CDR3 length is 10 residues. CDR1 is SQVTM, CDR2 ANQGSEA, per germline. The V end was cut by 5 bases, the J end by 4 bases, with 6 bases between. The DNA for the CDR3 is TGCAGCGTTTTGACTTACGAGCAGTACTTC. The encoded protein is CSVLTYEQYF.

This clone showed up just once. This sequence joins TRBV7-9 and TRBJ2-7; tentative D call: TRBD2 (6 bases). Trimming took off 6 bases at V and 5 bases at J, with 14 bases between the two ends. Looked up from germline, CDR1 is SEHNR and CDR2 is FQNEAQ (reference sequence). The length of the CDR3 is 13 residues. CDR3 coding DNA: TGTGCCAGCAGTGCTTCGGGAGTCAACGAGCAGTACTTC. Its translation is CASSASGVNEQYF.

In DNA, the CDR3 is TGTGCCAGCAGCGGTGACAGGTATTTACAAGAGACCCAGTACTTC. It translates to CASSGDRYLQETQYF. The rearrangement joins TRBV7-9 to TRBJ2-5, with D possibly TRBD1 on 6 matching bases. Deletions cut 5 bases from V and 2 bases from J, with 15 bases between. Germline V lookup: CDR1 SEHNR, CDR2 FQNEAQ (reference sequence). CDR3 size: 15 residues.

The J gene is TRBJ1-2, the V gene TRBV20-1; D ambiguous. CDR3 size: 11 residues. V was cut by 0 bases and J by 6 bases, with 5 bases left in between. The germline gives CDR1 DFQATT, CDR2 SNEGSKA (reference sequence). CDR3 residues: CSARDLNGYTF. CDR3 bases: TGCAGTGCTAGAGATCTAAATGGCTACACCTTC.

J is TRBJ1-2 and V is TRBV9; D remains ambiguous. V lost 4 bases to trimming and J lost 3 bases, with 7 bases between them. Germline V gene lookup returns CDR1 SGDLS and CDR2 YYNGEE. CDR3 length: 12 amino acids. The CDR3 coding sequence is TGTGCCAGCAGCCCCTTATACTATGGCTACACCTTC. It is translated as CASSPLYYGYTF.